The 13 T cell receptor beta chains reported below all come from one sample, sequenced in a study of blood T cell repertoires in COVID-19. Clones were sequenced by immunoSEQ multiplex PCR, and TCRdb holds only the in-frame ones, with some missing. The table includes around 150,000 clones, approximately 90% detected once. Material: peripheral blood. The source of these receptors is a woman aged 55-70 years with active or convalescent COVID-19.

Only one count was recorded for this clone. This chain links TRBV6-5 with TRBJ2-7; tentatively, D is TRBD1 (6 bases). The V end lost 5 bases, the J end lost 0 bases, and 11 bases lay between the germline ends. This CDR3 comprises 14 residues. From germline, CDR1 is MNHEY and CDR2 SVGAGI. The CDR3 DNA reads TGTGCCAGCAGTAGGACAGACACCTCCTACGAGCAGTACTTC. Translating gives CASSRTDTSYEQYF.

The V and J genes are TRBV2 and TRBJ1-4, with 10 nucleotides matching TRBD1. CDR1 is SNHLY and CDR2 is FYNNEI in the germline V gene. The J segment lost 10 bases and the V segment lost 3 bases, leaving 8 bases of the junction unmatched. The CDR3 runs to 15 residues. The CDR3 reads CASSDRGQGESKLFF. CDR3 bases: TGTGCCAGCAGTGATCGAGGACAGGGGGAATCAAAACTGTTTTTT.

The V and J genes are TRBV9 and TRBJ2-2; TRBD1 aligns across 11 bases. Germline CDR1 and CDR2: SGDLS and YYNGEE. CDR3 length: 16 residues. V lost 0 bases and J lost 3; bases outside the gene matches: 1. The CDR3 region has the DNA TGTGCCAGCAGCGTAGGGGGACAGGGGGACACCGGGGAGCTGTTTTTT. It specifies CASSVGGQGDTGELFF.

V gene TRBV24-1 combines with J gene TRBJ2-1, with 7 bases lining up with TRBD1. Germline lookup yields CDR1 KGHDR and CDR2 SFDVKD. The CDR3 is 15 residues long. V lost 5 bases to trimming and J lost 8 bases; unmatched junction nucleotides: 11. In nucleotides, the CDR3 is TGTGCCACCAGTGCTGGGCAGGGGGATTCGGATGAGCAGTTCTTC. Its translation: CATSAGQGDSDEQFF.

The rearrangement joins TRBV19 to TRBJ1-4, with D possibly TRBD1 on 6 matching bases. The CDR3 runs to 14 residues. Trimming took 3 bases from V and 8 from J, leaving 13 bases between them. Germline V lookup: CDR1 LNHDA, CDR2 SQIVND (reference sequence). As DNA, the CDR3 is TGTGCCAGTAGTATTGTGGACAGATCCGAAAAACTGTTTTTT. It codes for CASSIVDRSEKLFF. The variable domain in full, completed from reference TRBV19 and TRBJ1-4, reads DGGITQSPKYLFRKEGQNVTLSCEQNLNHDAMYWYRQDPGQGLRLIYYSQIVNDFQKGDIAEGYSVSREKKESFPLTVTSAQKNPTAFYLCASSIVDRSEKLFFGSGTQLSVL.

V and J are TRBV5-1 and TRBJ1-1; 7 bases fit TRBD1. V was pared by 2 bases and J by 1 base, with 11 bases of the junction left unmatched. Germline lookup yields CDR1 SGHRS and CDR2 YFSETQ. CDR3 length equals 17 residues. The CDR3 protein is CASSLGLAGQWNTEAFF. Written as DNA, the CDR3 is TGCGCCAGCAGCTTAGGGCTCGCGGGACAGTGGAACACTGAAGCTTTCTTT.

V is TRBV5-4 and J is TRBJ1-4; TRBD1 matches 8 bases. This CDR3 spans 14 amino acids. With 4 bases clipped from V and 3 bases from J, the junction kept 2 bases outside the gene matches. Germline V lookup: CDR1 SGHNT, CDR2 YYREEE (reference sequence). The CDR3, as DNA: TGTGCCAGCAGCACGGGACAGGCTAATGAAAAACTGTTTTTT. It translates to CASSTGQANEKLFF. Full variable domain (rest looked up from reference TRBV5-4 and TRBJ1-4): ETGVTQSPTHLIKTRGQQVTLRCSSQSGHNTVSWYQQALGQGPQFIFQYYREEENGRGNFPPRFSGLQFPNYSSELNVNALELDDSALYLCASSTGQANEKLFFGSGTQLSVL.

The chain couples TRBV7-2 to TRBJ2-1; TRBD2 agrees at 9 bases. This CDR3 has 15 residues. With V trimmed by 7 bases and J by 2 bases, 6 bases remained unmatched. Germline V gives CDR1 SGHTA, CDR2 FQGNSA. CDR3 sequence (DNA): TGTGCCAGCAAACAGCGGGGGGATCCCTACAATGAGCAGTTCTTC. This sequence encodes CASKQRGDPYNEQFF. Full variable domain (rest looked up from reference TRBV7-2 and TRBJ2-1): GAGVSQSPSNKVTEKGKDVELRCDPISGHTALYWYRQSLGQGLEFLIYFQGNSAPDKSGLPSDRFSAERTGGSVSTLTIQRTQQEDSAVYLCASKQRGDPYNEQFFGPGTRLTVL.

The genes are TRBV18 and TRBJ2-7; 9 bases match TRBD1. The CDR3 contains 14 residues. Germline loops: CDR1 KGHSH, CDR2 LQKENI. The ends lost 6 bases at V and 2 bases at J; junction bases unmatched: 5. The chain's CDR3 is CASSAGTGPYEQYF. The CDR3 DNA reads TGTGCCAGCTCTGCCGGGACAGGGCCCTACGAGCAGTACTTC. The full variable domain, with the rest looked up from reference TRBV18 and TRBJ2-7, is NAGVMQNPRHLVRRRGQEARLRCSPMKGHSHVYWYRQLPEEGLKFMVYLQKENIIDESGMPKERFSAEFPKEGPSILRIQQVVRGDSAAYFCASSAGTGPYEQYFGPGTRLTVT.

The CDR3 here is CASSIAAGSSPLHF. Written as DNA, the CDR3 is TGTGCCAGTAGTATAGCGGCAGGTTCGTCACCCCTCCACTTT. The J gene is TRBJ1-6, the V gene TRBV19; D not certain. Trimming took off 1 base at V and 10 bases at J, with 11 bases between the two ends. The CDR3 contains 14 residues. Germline V gives CDR1 LNHDA, CDR2 SQIVND (reference sequence). Full variable domain (missing parts from reference TRBV19 and TRBJ1-6): DGGITQSPKYLFRKEGQNVTLSCEQNLNHDAMYWYRQDPGQGLRLIYYSQIVNDFQKGDIAEGYSVSREKKESFPLTVTSAQKNPTAFYLCASSIAAGSSPLHFGNGTRLTVT.

This clone showed up just a few times. The chain couples TRBV6-5 to TRBJ1-2; tentatively, D is TRBD1 (6 bases). This CDR3 has 14 amino acids. Germline CDR1 MNHEY, CDR2 SVGAGI. V was clipped by 2 bases and J by 4 bases, with 11 bases between them. CDR3 amino acids: CASSYQQGFYGYTF. The CDR3 DNA reads TGTGCCAGCAGTTACCAACAGGGTTTCTATGGCTACACCTTC.

This rearrangement joins TRBV29-1 to TRBJ2-1; TRBD2 matches at 10 bases. Trimming removed 3 bases from V and 0 bases from J; junction bases left unmatched: 8. CDR1 SQVTM and CDR2 ANQGSEA come from the germline V gene. The CDR3 extends over 17 amino acids. This CDR3 reads CSVEASGGSSSYNEQFF. CDR3 nucleotides: TGCAGCGTTGAGGCTAGCGGGGGTTCCAGCTCCTACAATGAGCAGTTCTTC.

The CDR3 sequence is CASSLAGTGPLTQYF. The DNA for the CDR3 is TGTGCCAGCAGCTTAGCCGGGACAGGACCACTTACGCAGTATTTT. J is TRBJ2-3 and V is TRBV7-6; 8 nucleotides agree with TRBD1. With V trimmed by 0 bases and J by 8 bases, 7 bases remained unmatched. Germline assignment: CDR1 SGHVS and CDR2 FNYEAQ. CDR3 size: 15 residues.